The present entry profiles one T cell receptor (beta chain) with its context. Libraries were prepared by immunoSEQ multiplex PCR; TCRdb keeps only in-frame clonotypes and omits some of them. Of under 250,000 clones in the sample, about 83% were seen once. This entry comes from a study of blood T cell repertoires in COVID-19. The CDR3 has 14 residues. V was cut by 7 bases and J by 1 base, with 13 bases left in between. Looked up from germline, CDR1 is LNHDA and CDR2 is SQIVND (reference sequence). The receptor comes from a woman in her fifties or sixties who had been exposed to COVID-19. The gene calls are TRBV19 and TRBJ1-2; D not resolved. Material: PBMCs or T cells enriched from blood (not recorded which). The CDR3 DNA is TGTGCCAGTACTACAGCCCTCTTTAACTATGGCTACACCTTC. It encodes CASTTALFNYGYTF.